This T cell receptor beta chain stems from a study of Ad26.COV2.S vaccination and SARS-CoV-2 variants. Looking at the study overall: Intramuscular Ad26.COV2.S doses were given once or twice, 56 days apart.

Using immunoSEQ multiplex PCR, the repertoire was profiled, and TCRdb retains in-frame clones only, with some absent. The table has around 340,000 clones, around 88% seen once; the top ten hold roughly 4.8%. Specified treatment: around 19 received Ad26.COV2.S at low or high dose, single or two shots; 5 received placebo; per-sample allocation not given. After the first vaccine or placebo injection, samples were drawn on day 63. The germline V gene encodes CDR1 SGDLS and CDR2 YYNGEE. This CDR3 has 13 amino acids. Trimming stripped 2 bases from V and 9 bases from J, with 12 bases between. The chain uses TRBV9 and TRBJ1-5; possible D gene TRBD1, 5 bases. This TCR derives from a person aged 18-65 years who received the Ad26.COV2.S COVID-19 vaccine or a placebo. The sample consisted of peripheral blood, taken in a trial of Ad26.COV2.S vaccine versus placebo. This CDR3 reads CASSVNTGGPQHF. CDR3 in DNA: TGTGCCAGCAGCGTCAATACTGGGGGGCCCCAGCATTTT.